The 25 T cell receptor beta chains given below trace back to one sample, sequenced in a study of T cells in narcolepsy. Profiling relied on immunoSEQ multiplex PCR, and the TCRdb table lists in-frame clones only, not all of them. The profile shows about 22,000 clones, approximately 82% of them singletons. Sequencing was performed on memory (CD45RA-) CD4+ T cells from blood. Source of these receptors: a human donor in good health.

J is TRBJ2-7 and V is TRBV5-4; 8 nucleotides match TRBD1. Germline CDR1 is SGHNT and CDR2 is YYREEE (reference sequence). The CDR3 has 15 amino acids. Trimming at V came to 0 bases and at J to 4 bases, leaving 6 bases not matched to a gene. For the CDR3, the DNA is TGTGCCAGCAGCTTGGGTGGACAGGGCGGGTACGAGCAGTACTTC. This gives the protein CASSLGGQGGYEQYF.

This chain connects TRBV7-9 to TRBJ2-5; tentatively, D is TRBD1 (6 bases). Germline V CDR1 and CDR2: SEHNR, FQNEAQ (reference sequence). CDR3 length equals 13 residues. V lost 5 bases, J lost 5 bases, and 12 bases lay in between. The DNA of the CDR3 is TGTGCCAGCAGCCCAGAGCAGGGGGAGACCCAGTACTTC. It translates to CASSPEQGETQYF. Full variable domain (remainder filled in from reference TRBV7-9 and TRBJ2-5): DTGVSQNPRHKITKRGQNVTFRCDPISEHNRLYWYRQTLGQGPEFLTYFQNEAQLEKSRLLSDRFSAERPKGSFSTLEIQRTEQGDSAMYLCASSPEQGETQYFGPGTRLLVL.

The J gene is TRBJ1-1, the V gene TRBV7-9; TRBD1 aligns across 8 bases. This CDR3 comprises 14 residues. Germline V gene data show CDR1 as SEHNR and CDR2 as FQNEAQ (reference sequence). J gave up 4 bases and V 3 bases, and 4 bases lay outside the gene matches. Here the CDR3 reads CASSFGQGSTEAFF. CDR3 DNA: TGTGCCAGCAGCTTCGGACAGGGAAGCACTGAAGCTTTCTTT.

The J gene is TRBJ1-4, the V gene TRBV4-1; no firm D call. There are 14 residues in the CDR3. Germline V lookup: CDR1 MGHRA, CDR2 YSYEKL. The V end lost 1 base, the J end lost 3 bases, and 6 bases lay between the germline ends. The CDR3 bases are TGCGCCAGCAGCCAAGGGGTAGCTAATGAAAAACTGTTTTTT. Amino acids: CASSQGVANEKLFF.

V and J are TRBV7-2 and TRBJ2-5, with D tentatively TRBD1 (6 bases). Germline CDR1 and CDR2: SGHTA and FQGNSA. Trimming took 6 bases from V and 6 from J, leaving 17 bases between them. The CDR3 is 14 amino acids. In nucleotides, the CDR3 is TGTGCCAGCAGTCCCGGACAGCTCCGAAAGACCCAGTACTTC. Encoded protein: CASSPGQLRKTQYF.

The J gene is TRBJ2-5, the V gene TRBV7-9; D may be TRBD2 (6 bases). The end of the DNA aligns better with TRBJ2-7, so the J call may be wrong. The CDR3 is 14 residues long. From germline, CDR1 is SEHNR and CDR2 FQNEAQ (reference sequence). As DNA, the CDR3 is TGTGCCAGCAGCTTCGGCGGGGCTTCCTACGAGCAGTACTTC. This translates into CASSFGGASYEQYF.

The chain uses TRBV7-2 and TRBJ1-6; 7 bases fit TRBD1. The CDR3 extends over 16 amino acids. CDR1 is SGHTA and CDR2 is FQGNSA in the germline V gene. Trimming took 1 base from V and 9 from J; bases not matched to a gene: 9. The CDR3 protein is CASSLERQGGTSPLHF. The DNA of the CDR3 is TGTGCCAGCAGCTTAGAAAGACAGGGAGGGACTTCACCCCTCCACTTT.

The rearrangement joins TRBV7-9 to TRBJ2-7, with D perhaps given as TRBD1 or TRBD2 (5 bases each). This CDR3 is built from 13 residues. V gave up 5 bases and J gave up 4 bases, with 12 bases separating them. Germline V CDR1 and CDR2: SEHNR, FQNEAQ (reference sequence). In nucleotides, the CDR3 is TGTGCCAGCAGCGTGGGACGAAATTACGAGCAGTACTTC. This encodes CASSVGRNYEQYF.

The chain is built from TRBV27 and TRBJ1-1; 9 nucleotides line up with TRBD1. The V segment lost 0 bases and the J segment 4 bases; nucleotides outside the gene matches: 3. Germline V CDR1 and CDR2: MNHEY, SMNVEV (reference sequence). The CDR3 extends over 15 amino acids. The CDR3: CASSLSNRGLTEAFF. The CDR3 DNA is TGTGCCAGCAGTTTATCCAACAGGGGGCTCACTGAAGCTTTCTTT.

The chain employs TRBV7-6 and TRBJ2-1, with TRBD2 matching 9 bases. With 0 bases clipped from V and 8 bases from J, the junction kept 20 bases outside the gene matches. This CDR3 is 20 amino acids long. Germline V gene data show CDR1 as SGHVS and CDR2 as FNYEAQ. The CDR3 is CASSLARRLAGNSGIDEQFF. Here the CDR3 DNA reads TGTGCCAGCAGCTTAGCGCGGCGGCTAGCGGGGAATTCGGGCATCGATGAGCAGTTCTTC.

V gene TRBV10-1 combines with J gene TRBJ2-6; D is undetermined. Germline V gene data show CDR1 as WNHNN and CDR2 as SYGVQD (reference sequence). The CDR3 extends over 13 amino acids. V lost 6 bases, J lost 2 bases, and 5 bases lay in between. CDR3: CASSHPGANVLTF. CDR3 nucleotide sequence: TGCGCCAGCAGCCACCCTGGGGCCAACGTCCTGACTTTC.

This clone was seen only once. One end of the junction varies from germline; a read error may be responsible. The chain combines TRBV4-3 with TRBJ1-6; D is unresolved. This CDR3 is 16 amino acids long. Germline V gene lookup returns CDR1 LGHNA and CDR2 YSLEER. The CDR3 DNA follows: TGCGTCAGCAGCCAAGATCCCGGACTGGATAATTCACCCCTCCACTTT. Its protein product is CVSSQDPGLDNSPLHF.

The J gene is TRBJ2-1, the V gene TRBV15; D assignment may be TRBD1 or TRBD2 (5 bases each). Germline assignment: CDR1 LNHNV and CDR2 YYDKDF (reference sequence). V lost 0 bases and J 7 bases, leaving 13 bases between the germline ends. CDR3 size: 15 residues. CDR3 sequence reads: CATSRDLAGSNEQFF. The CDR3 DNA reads TGTGCCACCAGCAGAGATTTGGCAGGGAGTAATGAGCAGTTCTTC.

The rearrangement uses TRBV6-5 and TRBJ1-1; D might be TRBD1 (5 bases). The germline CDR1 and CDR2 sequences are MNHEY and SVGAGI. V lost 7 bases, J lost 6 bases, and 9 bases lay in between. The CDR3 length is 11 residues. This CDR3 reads CASIMGPEAFF. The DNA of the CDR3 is TGTGCCAGCATAATGGGGCCTGAAGCTTTCTTT.

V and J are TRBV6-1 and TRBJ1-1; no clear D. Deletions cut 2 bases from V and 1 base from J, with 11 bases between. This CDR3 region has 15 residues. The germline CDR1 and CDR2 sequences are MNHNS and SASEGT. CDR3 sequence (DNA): TGTGCCAGCAGTGAACGGCACCTTGGGAACACTGAAGCTTTCTTT. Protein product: CASSERHLGNTEAFF.

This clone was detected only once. The CDR3 bases are TGCGCCAGCAGCTTGGAGGCAGGGGGGAGCTATGGCTACACCTTC. Amino acid sequence: CASSLEAGGSYGYTF. The chain couples TRBV5-1 to TRBJ1-2, with TRBD1 matching 7 bases. V dropped 0 bases and J dropped 4; count of bases not matched to a gene: 6. Germline V gene data show CDR1 as SGHRS and CDR2 as YFSETQ. CDR3 length: 15 residues.

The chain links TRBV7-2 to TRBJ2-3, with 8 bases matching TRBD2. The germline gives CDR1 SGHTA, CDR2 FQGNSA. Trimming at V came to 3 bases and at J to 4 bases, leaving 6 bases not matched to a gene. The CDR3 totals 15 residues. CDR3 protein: CASSLDSGVADTQYF. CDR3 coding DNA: TGTGCCAGCAGCTTGGATAGCGGGGTGGCAGATACGCAGTATTTT.

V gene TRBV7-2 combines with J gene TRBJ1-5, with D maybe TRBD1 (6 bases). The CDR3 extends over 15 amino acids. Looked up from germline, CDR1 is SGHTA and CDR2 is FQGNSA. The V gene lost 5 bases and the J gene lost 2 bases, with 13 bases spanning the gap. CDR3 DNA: TGTGCCAGCAGCCCCCAGGGGATCGGCAATCAGCCCCAGCATTTT. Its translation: CASSPQGIGNQPQHF.

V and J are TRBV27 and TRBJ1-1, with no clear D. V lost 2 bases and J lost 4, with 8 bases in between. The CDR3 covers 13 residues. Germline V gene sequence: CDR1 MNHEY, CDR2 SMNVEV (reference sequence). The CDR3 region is CASSLEVGTEAFF. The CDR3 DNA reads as TGTGCCAGCAGTTTAGAGGTTGGCACTGAAGCTTTCTTT.

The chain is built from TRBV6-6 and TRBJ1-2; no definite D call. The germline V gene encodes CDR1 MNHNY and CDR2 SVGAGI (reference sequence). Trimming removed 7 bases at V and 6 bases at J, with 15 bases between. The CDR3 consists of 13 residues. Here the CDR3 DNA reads TGTGCCAGCATGAGATCGGGGAGCGATGGCTACACCTTC. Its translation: CASMRSGSDGYTF.

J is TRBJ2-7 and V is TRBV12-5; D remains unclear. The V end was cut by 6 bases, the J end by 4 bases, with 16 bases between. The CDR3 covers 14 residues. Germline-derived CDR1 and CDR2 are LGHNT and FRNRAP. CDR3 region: CASGSRMSRYEQYF. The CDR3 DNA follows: TGTGCTAGTGGCAGCCGGATGAGCAGGTACGAGCAGTACTTC. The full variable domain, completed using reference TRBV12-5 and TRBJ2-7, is DARVTQTPRHKVTEMGQEVTMRCQPILGHNTVFWYRQTMMQGLELLAYFRNRAPLDDSGMPKDRFSAEMPDATLATLKIQPSEPRDSAVYFCASGSRMSRYEQYFGPGTRLTVT.

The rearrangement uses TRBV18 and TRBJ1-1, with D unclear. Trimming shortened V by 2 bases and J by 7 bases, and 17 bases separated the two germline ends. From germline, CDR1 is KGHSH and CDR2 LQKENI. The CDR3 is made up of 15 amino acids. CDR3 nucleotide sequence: TGTGCCAGCTCACCAGAGGCCAGCTTGGTGATTGAAGCTTTCTTT. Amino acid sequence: CASSPEASLVIEAFF.

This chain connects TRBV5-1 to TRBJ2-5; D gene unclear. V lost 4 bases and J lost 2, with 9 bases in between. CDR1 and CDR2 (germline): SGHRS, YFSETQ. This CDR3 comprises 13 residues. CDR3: CASSPQIQETQYF. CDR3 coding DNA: TGCGCCAGCAGCCCCCAGATACAAGAGACCCAGTACTTC.

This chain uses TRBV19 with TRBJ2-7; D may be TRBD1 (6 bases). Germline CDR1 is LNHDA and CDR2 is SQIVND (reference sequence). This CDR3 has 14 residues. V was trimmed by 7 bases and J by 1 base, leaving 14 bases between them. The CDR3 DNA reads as TGTGCCAGTAATCCGGGACAAGGGTCCTACGAGCAGTACTTC. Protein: CASNPGQGSYEQYF.

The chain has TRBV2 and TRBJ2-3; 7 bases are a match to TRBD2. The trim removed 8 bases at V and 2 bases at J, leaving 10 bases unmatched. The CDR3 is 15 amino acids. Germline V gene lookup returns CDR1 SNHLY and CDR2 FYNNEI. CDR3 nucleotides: TGTGCCAGCGGACGGTGGGGGACTAACACAGATACGCAGTATTTT. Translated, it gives CASGRWGTNTDTQYF.